The clone carrying this T cell receptor beta chain was observed many times. Trimming removed 0 bases at V and 5 bases at J, with 11 bases between. The length of the CDR3 is 14 residues. Germline values: CDR1 LGHDT, CDR2 YNNKEL (reference sequence). Cells sorted as Tregs were CD4+, CD25+ and CD127-/low. TCRdb passed the 5' RACE reads through MiXCR, listing each CDR3 protein once. The sample records fewer than 50,000 distinct CDR3 sequences, approximately 23% being singletons. The TCR was taken from a female donor with breast cancer. The V gene is TRBV3-1, the J gene TRBJ2-7; D gene unclear. Sequenced material: Tregs sorted from a lymph node. As DNA, the CDR3 is TGTGCCAGCAGCCAAGAACCTAGTCCGAACGAGCAGTACTTC. Translated, it gives CASSQEPSPNEQYF.